This T cell receptor beta chain came from a study of shared clonotypes between healthy human individuals (dated by TCRdb to between 2020 and 2021). As for the study more broadly: A couple of women and a few men aged 18 to 49 years were included in the cohort. Different laboratories and diverse techniques were used to prepare libraries and sequence TCR repertoires, to increase sequencing depth and limit assay-specific biases. Per donor, leukapheresis produced somewhere between about 0.9 and 9.5 billion PBMCs. To estimate repertoire size and how much clonotype sharing occurs between individuals, the study deeply sequenced the blood TCR repertoires of several healthy adults. Per donor, three plates each were used for CD4 naive and CD4 memory, two for CD8 naive, and one for CD8 memory. General study outcomes and caveats: Even with the large sequencing depth, rarefaction of the sorted-subset datasets indicated that sequencing was incomplete. Clonotypes shared by all four sorted-subset donors showed higher generation probabilities than non-shared clonotypes. Pairwise subsampling indicated that sequencing depth was expected to affect the degree of clonotype sharing among donors. Sampling was restricted to blood, and TCR repertoires in tissue are likely to differ from TCR repertoires in blood. The small number of donors limited the genetic and exposure-history diversity represented. Sharing across a few donors was observed for approximately 4.6% of naive CD4, under 4% of naive CD8, 2.3% of memory CD4, and roughly 0.4% of memory CD8 clonotypes. Naive subsets generally had larger estimated clonotype richness than memory subsets did.

Note on this clone: The target of this receptor is not known. Base qualities are not provided; no much larger clone lies one nucleotide away.

Using the deep immunoSEQ assay, TCR CDR3 regions were amplified from genomic DNA by multiplex PCR. Genomic DNA extracted from each cell subset was distributed evenly over all wells of several immunoSEQ 96-well plates, and each plate served as one replicate. For sorted subsets, each replicate PCR was loaded with about 0.2 ug genomic DNA, equivalent to roughly 30,000 T cell genomes. The purified libraries were quantified using a Qubit 3.0 fluorometer, sized with a Bioanalyzer 2100, and then quantified again using the KAPA Library Quantification kit. Every immunoSEQ 96-well plate was sequenced on a dedicated single-read 150-cycle Illumina NextSeq 550 flow cell. Concerning the study's data processing: Because only junctional sequences without quality scores were contained in the immunoSEQ output, filtering matching that applied to full-length reads could not be performed. Sequences were annotated with PyIR, a Python wrapper for IgBLAST v1.9, and V/J genes and CDR3 were assigned using IMGT germline references. Reads were filtered out if the reads had weak V/J assignments (E-value above 1e-6), no CDR3, stop codons, out-of-frame junctions, or ambiguous translated residues. A V3J clonotype was defined by an identical inferred V gene, J gene, and CDR3 amino acid sequence. Percentage overlap between repertoires was computed as shared unique clonotypes divided by the size of the smaller repertoire. Richness of each repertoire was evaluated using RTK rarefaction, the Chao1 estimator, and Recon v2.1 estimates of unobserved clonotypes. For all TCRbeta clonotypes obtained by the gDNA method from a handful of donors, generation probabilities were computed with OLGA. Imported from immuneACCESS, the table was reduced by TCRdb to in-frame sequences with V and J called. These copies leave out some clones; in studies compared against another copy, an unresolved V gene accounts for under half, and the cause of the remainder is not known. The V and J calls and clone size come from that table; D and trimming were worked out from the DNA. The sample records a few million clones, around 95% of which are singletons. Jointly, the top ten make up around 1.7% of the sample.

CD8 naive samples were CD45RO-negative cells positively selected for CCR7, giving a CD45RA+CCR7+ population that excluded TemRA cells. Donors were healthy HIV-negative adults with no recently reported acute infections or vaccinations. All donors were Caucasian adults living in Nashville, Tennessee, USA. Blood was collected by leukapheresis, and PBMCs were isolated by Ficoll-Histopaque density gradient centrifugation and then cryopreserved in liquid nitrogen vapor phase. Analytical flow cytometry was used to check the purity and quantity of each magnetically sorted T cell population. Genomic DNA was isolated from every sorted fraction and measured by UV absorbance on a Nanodrop 2000c. The junction shows trimming of 3 bases on V and 9 bases on J, plus 12 bases between the germline ends. From the germline V gene (reference sequence), CDR1 is SEHNR and CDR2 is FQNEAQ. The CDR3 spans 13 residues, from the cysteine through the phenylalanine. Just the 39-base CDR3 DNA is kept, in frame starting at base 1.

The V and J segments used are TRBV7-9 and TRBJ2-1; the D call is possibly TRBD1 or TRBD2, each sharing 5 bases. This sequence was found in a man aged 18 to 30 in good health. Some clones in this sample may be carry-over from other donors' samples. The sequenced material came from naive CD8+ T cells from PBMCs. This specimen's cell subset or site label, interpreted: CD45RA+CCR7+. The sequenced DNA is TGTGCCAGCAGCTTGCCAATTGGGACTGAGCAGTTCTTC. Translated, this is CASSLPIGTEQFF.